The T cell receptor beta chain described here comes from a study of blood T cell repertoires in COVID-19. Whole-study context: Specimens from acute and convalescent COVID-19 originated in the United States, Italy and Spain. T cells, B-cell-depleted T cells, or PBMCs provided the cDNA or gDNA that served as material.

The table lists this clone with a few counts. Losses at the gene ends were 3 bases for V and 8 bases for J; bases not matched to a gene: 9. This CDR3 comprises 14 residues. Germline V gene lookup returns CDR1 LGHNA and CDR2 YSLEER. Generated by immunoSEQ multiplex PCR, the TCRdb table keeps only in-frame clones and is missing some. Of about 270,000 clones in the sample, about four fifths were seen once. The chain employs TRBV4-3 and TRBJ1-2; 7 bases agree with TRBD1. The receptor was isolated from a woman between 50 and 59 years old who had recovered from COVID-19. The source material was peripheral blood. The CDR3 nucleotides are TGCGCCAGCAGCCACCTACAGACAGGGCGCGGCTACACCTTC. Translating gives CASSHLQTGRGYTF.